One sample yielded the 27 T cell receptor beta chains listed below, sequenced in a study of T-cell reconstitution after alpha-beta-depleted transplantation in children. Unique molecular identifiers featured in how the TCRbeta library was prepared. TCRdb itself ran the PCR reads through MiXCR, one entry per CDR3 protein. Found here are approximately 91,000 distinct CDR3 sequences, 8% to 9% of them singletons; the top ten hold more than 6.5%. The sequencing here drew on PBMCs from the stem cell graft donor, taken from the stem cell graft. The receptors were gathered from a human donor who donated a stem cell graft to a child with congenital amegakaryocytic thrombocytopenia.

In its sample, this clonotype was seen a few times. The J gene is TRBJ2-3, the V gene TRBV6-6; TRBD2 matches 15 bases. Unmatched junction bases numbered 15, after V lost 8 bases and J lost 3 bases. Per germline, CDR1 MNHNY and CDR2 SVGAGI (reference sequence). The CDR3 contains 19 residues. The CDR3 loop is CASCSSPGLAGGGTDTQYF. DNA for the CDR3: TGTGCCAGCTGTTCCTCTCCGGGACTAGCGGGAGGTGGGACAGATACGCAGTATTTT.

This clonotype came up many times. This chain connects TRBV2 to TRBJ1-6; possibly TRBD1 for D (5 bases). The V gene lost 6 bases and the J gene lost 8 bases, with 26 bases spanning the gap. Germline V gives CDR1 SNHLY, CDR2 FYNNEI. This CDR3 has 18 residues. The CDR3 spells CASRGPPTFRQGDSPLHF. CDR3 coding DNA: TGTGCCAGCAGGGGACCGCCCACATTCCGTCAGGGAGATTCACCCCTCCACTTT. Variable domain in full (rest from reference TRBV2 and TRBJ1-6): EPEVTQTPSHQVTQMGQEVILRCVPISNHLYFYWYRQILGQKVEFLVSFYNNEISEKSEIFDDQFSVERPDGSNFTLKIRSTKLEDSAMYFCASRGPPTFRQGDSPLHFGNGTRLTVT.

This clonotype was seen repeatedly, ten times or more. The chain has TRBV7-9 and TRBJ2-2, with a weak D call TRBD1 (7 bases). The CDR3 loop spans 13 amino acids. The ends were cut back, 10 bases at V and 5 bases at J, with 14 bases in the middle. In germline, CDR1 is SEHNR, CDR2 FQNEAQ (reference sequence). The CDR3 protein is CANQGGPTGELFF. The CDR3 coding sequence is TGTGCCAATCAGGGGGGACCAACCGGGGAGCTGTTTTTT.

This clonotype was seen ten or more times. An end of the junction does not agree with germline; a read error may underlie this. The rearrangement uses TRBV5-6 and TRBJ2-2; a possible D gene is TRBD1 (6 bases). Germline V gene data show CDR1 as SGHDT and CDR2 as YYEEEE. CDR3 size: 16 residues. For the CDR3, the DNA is TGTGCAAGCAGCTTTCTTCTACAGGGAAGCACCGGGGAGCTGTTTTTT. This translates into CASSFLLQGSTGELFF.

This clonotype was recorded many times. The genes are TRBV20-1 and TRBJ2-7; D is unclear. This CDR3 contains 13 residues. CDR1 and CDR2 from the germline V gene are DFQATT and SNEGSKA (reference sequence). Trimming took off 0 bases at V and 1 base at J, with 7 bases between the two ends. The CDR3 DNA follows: TGCAGTGCTAGAGATTTCCTATCCTACGAGCAGTACTTC. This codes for CSARDFLSYEQYF.

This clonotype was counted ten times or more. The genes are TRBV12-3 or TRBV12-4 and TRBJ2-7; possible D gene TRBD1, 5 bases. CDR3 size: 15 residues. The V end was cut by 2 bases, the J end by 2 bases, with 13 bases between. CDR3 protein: CASSLRGPNPYEQYF. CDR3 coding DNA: TGTGCCAGCAGTTTAAGGGGCCCAAATCCCTACGAGCAGTACTTC.

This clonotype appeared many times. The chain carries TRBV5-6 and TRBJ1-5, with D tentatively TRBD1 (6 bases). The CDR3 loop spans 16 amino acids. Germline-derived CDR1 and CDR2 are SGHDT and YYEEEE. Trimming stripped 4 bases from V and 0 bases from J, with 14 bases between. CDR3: CASSLGGLYSNQPQHF. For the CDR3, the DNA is TGTGCCAGCAGCCTCGGGGGGCTCTATAGCAATCAGCCCCAGCATTTT. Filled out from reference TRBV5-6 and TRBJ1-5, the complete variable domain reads DAGVTQSPTHLIKTRGQQVTLRCSPKSGHDTVSWYQQALGQGPQFIFQYYEEEERQRGNFPDRFSGHQFPNYSSELNVNALLLGDSALYLCASSLGGLYSNQPQHFGDGTRLSIL.

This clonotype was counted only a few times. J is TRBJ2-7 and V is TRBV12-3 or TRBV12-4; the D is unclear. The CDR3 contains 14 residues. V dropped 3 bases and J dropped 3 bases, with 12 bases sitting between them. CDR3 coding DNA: TGTGCCAGCAGTTTTGGCCAGAAATACTACGAGCAGTACTTC. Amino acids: CASSFGQKYYEQYF.

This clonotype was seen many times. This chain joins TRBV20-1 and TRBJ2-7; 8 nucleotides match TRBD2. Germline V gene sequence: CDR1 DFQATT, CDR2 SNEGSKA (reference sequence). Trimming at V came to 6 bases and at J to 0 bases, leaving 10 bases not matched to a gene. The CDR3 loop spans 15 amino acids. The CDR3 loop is CSATGYSGVSYEQYF. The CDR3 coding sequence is TGCAGTGCCACCGGGTATAGCGGGGTCTCCTACGAGCAGTACTTC.

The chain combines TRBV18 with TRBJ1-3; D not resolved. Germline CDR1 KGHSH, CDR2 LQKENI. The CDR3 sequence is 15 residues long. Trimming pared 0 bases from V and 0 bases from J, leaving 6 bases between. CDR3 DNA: TGTGCCAGCTCACCACCCCCCCCCTCTGGAAACACCATATATTTT. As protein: CASSPPPPSGNTIYF.

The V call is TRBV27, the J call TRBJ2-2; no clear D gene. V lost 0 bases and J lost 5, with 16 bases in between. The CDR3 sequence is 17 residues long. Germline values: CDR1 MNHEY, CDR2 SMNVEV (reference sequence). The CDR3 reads CASSLSSLTPLTGELFF. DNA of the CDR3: TGTGCCAGCAGTTTATCCAGTTTGACTCCCCTTACCGGGGAGCTGTTTTTT.

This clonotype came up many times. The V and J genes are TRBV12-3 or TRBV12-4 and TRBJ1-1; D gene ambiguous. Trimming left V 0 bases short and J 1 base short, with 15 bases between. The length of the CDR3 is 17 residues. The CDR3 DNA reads TGTGCCAGCAGTTTAGCGAGTTGGTTTAAGACGAACACTGAAGCTTTCTTT. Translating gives CASSLASWFKTNTEAFF.

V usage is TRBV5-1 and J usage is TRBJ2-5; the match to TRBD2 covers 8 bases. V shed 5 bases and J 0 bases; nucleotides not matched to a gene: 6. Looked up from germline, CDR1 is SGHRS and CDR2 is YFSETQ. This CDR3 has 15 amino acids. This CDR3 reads CASRSSGGNQETQYF. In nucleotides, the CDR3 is TGCGCCAGCAGAAGCAGCGGGGGAAACCAAGAGACCCAGTACTTC.

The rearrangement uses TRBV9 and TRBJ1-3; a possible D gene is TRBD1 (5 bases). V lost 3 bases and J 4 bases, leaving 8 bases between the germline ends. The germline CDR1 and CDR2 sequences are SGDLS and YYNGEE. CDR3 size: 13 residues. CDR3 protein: CASSGDPGNTIYF. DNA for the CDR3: TGTGCCAGCAGCGGGGACCCCGGAAACACCATATATTTT.

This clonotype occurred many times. The CDR3 protein is CSVEDYESPYEQYF. The CDR3, as DNA: TGCAGCGTTGAAGATTACGAGTCGCCCTACGAGCAGTACTTC. The chain carries TRBV29-1 and TRBJ2-7; D uncertain. This CDR3 spans 14 amino acids. Trimming cost V 0 bases and J 2 bases, with 11 bases left between them. Germline-derived CDR1 and CDR2 are SQVTM and ANQGSEA.

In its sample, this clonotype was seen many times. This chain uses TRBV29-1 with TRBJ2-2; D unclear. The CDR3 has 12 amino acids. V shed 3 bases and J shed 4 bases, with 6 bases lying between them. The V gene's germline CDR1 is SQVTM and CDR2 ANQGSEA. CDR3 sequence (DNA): TGCAGCGTTGACAGAGGCACCGGGGAGCTGTTTTTT. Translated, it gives CSVDRGTGELFF.

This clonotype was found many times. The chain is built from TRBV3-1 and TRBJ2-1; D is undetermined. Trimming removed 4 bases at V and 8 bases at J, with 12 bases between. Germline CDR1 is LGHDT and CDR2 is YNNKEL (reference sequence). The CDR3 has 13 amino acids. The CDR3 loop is CASSRSSPDEQFF. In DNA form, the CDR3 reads TGTGCCAGCAGCCGCTCCTCCCCCGATGAGCAGTTCTTC.

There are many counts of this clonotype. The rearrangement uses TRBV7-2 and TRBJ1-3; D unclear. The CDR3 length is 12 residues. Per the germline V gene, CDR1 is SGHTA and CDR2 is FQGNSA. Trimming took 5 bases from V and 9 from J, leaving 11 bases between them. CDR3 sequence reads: CASSLIGTTIYF. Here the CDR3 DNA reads TGTGCCAGCAGCCTAATCGGTACCACCATATATTTT.

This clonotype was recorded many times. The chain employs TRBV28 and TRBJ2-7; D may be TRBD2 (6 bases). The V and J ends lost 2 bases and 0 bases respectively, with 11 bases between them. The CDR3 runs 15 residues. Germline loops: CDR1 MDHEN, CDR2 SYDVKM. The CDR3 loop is CASSLGGANSYEQYF. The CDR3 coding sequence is TGTGCCAGCAGTTTAGGAGGGGCCAACTCCTACGAGCAGTACTTC.

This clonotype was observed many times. CDR3 DNA: TGCGCCAGCAGCTTAGGGGACAGGGGTACAGATACGCAGTATTTT. This encodes CASSLGDRGTDTQYF. This sequence joins TRBV5-1 and TRBJ2-3; 10 bases are shared with TRBD1. Trimming took 2 bases from V and 3 from J; bases not matched to a gene: 3. Germline V CDR1 and CDR2: SGHRS, YFSETQ. The CDR3 sequence is 15 residues long.

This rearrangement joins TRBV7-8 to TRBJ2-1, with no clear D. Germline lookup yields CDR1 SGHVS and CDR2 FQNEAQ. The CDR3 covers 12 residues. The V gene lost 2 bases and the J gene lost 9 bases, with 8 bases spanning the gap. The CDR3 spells CASSLFGVEQFF. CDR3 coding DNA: TGTGCCAGCAGCTTATTTGGCGTTGAGCAGTTCTTC.

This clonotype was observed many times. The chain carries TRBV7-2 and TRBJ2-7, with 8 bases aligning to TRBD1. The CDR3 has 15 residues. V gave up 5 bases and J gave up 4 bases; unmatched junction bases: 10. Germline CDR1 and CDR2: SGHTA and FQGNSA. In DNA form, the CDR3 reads TGTGCCAGCAGCCCGACAGGGGTAATTCCATACGAGCAGTACTTC. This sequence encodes CASSPTGVIPYEQYF.

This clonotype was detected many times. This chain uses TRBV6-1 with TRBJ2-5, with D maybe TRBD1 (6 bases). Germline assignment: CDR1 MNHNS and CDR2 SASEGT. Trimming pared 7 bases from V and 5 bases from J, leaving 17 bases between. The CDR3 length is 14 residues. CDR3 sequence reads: CASKEPRGTETQYF. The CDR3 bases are TGTGCCAGCAAAGAACCCAGGGGAACGGAGACCCAGTACTTC.

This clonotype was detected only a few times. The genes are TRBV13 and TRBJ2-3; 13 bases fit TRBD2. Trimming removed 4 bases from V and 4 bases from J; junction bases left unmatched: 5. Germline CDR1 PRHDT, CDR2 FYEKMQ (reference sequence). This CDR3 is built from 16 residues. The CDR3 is CASSWGLAGKSDTQYF. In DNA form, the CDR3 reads TGTGCCAGCAGCTGGGGACTAGCGGGGAAATCAGATACGCAGTATTTT.

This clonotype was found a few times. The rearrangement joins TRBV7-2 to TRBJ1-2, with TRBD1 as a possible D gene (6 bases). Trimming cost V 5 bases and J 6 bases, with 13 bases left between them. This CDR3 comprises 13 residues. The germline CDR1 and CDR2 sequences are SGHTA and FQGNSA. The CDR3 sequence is CASSRPGADGYTF. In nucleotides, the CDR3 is TGTGCCAGCAGCCGACCGGGGGCTGATGGCTACACCTTC.

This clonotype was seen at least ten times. CDR3 loop: CSATNAGTSGANTDTQYF. CDR3 sequence (DNA): TGCAGTGCTACTAACGCCGGGACTAGCGGGGCGAACACAGATACGCAGTATTTT. V usage is TRBV20-1 and J usage is TRBJ2-3, with TRBD2 matching over 13 bases. V lost 4 bases and J lost 2; bases outside the gene matches: 12. The germline V gene encodes CDR1 DFQATT and CDR2 SNEGSKA (reference sequence). The CDR3 is 18 residues long.

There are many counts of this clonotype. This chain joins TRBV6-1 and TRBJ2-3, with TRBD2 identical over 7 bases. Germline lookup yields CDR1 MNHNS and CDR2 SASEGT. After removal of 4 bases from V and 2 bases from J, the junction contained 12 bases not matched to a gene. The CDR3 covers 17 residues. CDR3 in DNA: TGTGCCAGCAGTGGATCCAAGGGAGCGGGGCCCACAGATACGCAGTATTTT. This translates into CASSGSKGAGPTDTQYF.